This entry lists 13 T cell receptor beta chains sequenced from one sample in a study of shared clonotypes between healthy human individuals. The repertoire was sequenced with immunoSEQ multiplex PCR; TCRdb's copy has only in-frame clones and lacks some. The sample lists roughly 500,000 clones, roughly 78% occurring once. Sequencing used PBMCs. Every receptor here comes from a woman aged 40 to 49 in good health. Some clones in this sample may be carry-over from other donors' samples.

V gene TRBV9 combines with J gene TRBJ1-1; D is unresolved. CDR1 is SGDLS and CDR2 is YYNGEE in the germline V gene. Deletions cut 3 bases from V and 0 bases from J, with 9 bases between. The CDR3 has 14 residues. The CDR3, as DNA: TGTGCCAGCAGCGCGACACTAGTGAACACTGAAGCTTTCTTT. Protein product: CASSATLVNTEAFF.

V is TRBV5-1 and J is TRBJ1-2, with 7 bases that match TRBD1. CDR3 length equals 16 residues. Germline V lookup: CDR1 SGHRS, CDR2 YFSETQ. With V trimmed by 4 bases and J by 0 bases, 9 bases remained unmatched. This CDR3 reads CASSQGQLITNYGYTF. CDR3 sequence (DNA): TGCGCCAGCAGCCAGGGACAGCTGATAACTAACTATGGCTACACCTTC.

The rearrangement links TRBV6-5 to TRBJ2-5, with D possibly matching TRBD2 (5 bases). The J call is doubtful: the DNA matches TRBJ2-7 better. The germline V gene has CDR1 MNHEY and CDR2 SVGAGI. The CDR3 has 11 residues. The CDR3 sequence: CASSTAGEQYF. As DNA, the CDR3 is TGTGCCAGCAGCACTGCGGGCGAGCAGTACTTC.

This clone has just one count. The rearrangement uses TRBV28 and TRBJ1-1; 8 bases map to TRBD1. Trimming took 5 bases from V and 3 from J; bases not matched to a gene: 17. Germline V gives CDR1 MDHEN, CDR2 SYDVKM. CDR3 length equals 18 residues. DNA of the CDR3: TGTGCCAGCAGTCCTCTGGGTCAGGGGGCTCTGATCGACACTGAAGCTTTCTTT. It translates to CASSPLGQGALIDTEAFF.

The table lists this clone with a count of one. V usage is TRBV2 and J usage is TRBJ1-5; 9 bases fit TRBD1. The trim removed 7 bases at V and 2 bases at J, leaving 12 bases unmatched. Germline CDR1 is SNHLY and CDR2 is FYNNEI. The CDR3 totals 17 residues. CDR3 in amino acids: CASNKPGTGKGNQPQHF. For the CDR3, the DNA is TGTGCCAGCAACAAACCAGGGACAGGGAAGGGCAATCAGCCCCAGCATTTT.

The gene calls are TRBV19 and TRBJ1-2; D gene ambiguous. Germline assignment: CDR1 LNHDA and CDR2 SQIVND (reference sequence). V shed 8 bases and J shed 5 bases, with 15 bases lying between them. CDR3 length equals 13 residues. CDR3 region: CASEIVGVYGYTF. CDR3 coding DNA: TGTGCCAGTGAAATCGTCGGGGTATATGGCTACACCTTC.

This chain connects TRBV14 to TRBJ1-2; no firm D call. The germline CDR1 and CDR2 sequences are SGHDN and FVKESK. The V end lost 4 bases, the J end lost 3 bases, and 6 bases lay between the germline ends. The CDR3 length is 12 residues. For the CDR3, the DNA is TGTGCCAGCAGCCGGACTTACTATGGCTACACCTTC. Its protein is CASSRTYYGYTF.

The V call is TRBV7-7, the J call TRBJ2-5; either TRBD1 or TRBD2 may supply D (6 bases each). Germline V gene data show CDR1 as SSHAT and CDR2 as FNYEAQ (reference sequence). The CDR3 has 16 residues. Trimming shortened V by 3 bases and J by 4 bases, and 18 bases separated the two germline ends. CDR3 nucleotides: TGTGCCAGCAGCTTTGGCTCAGGGGTGGGGGGAGAGACCCAGTACTTC. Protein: CASSFGSGVGGETQYF.

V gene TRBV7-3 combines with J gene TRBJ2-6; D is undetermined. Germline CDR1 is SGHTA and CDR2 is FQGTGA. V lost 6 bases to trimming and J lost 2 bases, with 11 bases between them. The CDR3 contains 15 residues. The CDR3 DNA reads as TGTGCCAGCAGGACGGCAAGGGCTGGGGCCAACGTCCTGACTTTC. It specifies CASRTARAGANVLTF.

The CDR3 DNA follows: TGTGCCAGCAGCTCCGGGCAGTCTGGGGCCAACGTCCTGACTTTC. Translating it yields CASSSGQSGANVLTF. The genes are TRBV7-3 and TRBJ2-6, with D hard to call. Germline V gene sequence: CDR1 SGHTA, CDR2 FQGTGA. Trimming cost V 4 bases and J 1 base, with 8 bases left between them. The CDR3 loop spans 15 amino acids. Complete variable domain (other parts from reference TRBV7-3 and TRBJ2-6): GAGVSQTPSNKVTEKGKYVELRCDPISGHTALYWYRQSLGQGPEFLIYFQGTGAADDSGLPNDRFFAVRPEGSVSTLKIQRTERGDSAVYLCASSSGQSGANVLTFGAGSRLTVL.

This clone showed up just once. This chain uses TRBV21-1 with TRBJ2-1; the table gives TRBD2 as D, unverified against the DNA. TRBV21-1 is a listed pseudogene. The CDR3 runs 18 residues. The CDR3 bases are TGTGCCAGCAGCAAAGTAGTTGACGCGGGAGGCCGATACAATGAGCAGTTCTTC. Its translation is CASSKVVDAGGRYNEQFF.

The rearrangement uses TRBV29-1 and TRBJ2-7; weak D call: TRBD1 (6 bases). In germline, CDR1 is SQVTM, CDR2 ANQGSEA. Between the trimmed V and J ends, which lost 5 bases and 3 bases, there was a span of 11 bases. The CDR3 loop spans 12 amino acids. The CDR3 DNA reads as TGCAGCGTTCAGACAGGAGACTACGAGCAGTACTTC. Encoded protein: CSVQTGDYEQYF.

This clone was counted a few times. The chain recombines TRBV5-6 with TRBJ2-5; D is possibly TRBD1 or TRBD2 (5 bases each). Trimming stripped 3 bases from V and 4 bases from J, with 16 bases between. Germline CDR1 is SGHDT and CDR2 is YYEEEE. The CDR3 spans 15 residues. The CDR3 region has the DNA TGTGCCAGCAGCTCCACTAGTGGGGGACGAGAGACCCAGTACTTC. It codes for CASSSTSGGRETQYF.